Sequencing of this T cell receptor beta chain was carried out in a study of shared clonotypes between healthy human individuals. At the level of the study: Plates per donor: three CD4 naive, three CD4 memory, two CD8 naive, one CD8 memory. Study-wide results and caveats: Sequencing of the sorted subsets was shown by rarefaction to be incomplete despite large depth. Richness estimates generally favored naive over memory subsets.

An assay was performed, and its level was deep. Clones were read by immunoSEQ multiplex PCR, and TCRdb kept only the in-frame ones, dropping some. The table includes millions of clones, around 90% detected once. Remarks on this clone: No antigen is known for it.

Germline CDR1 and CDR2: SGDLS and YYNGEE. V lost 0 bases to trimming and J lost 3 bases, with 13 bases between them. The CDR3 runs 15 residues. This sequence joins TRBV9 and TRBJ2-7; possibly TRBD2 for D (6 bases). The sequenced material came from naive CD4+ T cells sorted from blood. Subset in this sample: CD45RA+ positively selected. The receptor was derived from a man between 18 and 29 years old in good health. CDR3 protein: CASSVDGEVFYEQYF. Here the CDR3 DNA reads TGTGCCAGCAGCGTAGATGGGGAGGTCTTCTACGAGCAGTACTTC.